This T cell receptor (beta chain) was found in a study of cytomegalovirus exposure and HLA in healthy donors. In the case of this clone: The junction shows a germline mismatch at one end, possibly a read error.

This CDR3 is 14 amino acids long. Germline lookup yields CDR1 SGHRS and CDR2 YFSETQ. Use of 60 Vbeta and 13 Jbeta primers characterized the PCR. Method: immunoSEQ multiplex PCR; TCRdb's copy keeps in-frame clones and lacks some. The sample consists of more than 100,000 clones, 50% to 75% of them appearing once. This receptor was taken from a woman aged 40 to 55 in good health and CMV-seropositive. The sequencing input was PBMCs. The chain links TRBV5-1 to TRBJ1-2; 7 bases are a match to TRBD1. CDR3 DNA sequence: TGCGCCAGCAGCTCCGGCGGGGACAGCGATGGCTACCCCTTC. It specifies CASSSGGDSDGYPF.